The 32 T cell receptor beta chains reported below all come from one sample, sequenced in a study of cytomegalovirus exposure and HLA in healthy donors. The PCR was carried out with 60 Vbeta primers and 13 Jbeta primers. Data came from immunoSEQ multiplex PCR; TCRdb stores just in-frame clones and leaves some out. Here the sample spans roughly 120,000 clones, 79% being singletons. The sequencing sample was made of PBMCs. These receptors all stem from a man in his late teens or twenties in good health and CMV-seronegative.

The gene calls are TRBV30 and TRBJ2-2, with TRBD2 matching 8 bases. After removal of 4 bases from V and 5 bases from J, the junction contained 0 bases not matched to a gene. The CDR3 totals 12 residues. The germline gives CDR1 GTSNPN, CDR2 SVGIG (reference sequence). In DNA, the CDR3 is TGTGCCTGGACTAGCGGGACCGGGGAGCTGTTTTTT. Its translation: CAWTSGTGELFF. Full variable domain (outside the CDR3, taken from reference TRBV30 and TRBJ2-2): SQTIHQWPATLVQPVGSPLSLECTVEGTSNPNLYWYRQAAGRGLQLLFYSVGIGQISSEVPQNLSASRPQDRQFILSSKKLLLSDSGFYLCAWTSGTGELFFGEGSRLTVL.

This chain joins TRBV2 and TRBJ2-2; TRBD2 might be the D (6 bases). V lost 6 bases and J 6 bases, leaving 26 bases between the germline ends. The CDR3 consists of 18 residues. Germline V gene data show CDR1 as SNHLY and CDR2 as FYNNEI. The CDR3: CASSREELRGGMAGELFF. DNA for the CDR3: TGTGCCAGCAGCCGGGAAGAATTAAGGGGCGGGATGGCCGGGGAGCTGTTTTTT.

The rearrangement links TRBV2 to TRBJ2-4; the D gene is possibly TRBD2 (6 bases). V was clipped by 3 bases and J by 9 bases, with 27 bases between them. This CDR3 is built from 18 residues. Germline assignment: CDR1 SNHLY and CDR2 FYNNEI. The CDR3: CASSEAPGTPPYGGIQYF. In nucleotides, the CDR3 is TGTGCCAGCAGTGAGGCCCCCGGGACTCCTCCCTACGGGGGCATTCAGTACTTC.

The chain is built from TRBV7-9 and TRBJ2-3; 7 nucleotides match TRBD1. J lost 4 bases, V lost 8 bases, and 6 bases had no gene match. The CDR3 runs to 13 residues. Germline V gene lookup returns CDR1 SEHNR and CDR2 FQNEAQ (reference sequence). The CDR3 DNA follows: TGTGCCAGCCGAAGTACAGGGGCAGATACGCAGTATTTT. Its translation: CASRSTGADTQYF.

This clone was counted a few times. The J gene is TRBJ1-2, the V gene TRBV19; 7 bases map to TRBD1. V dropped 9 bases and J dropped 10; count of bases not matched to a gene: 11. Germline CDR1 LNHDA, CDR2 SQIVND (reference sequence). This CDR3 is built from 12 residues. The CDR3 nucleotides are TGTGCCAGCTCTGACAGGGAGATTGCCTACACCTTC. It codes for CASSDREIAYTF.

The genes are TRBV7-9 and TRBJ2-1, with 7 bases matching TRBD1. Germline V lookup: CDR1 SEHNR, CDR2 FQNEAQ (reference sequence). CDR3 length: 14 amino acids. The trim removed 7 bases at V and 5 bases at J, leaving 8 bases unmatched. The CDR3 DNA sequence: TGTGCCAGCAAAGGGACAGAGATTCACAATGAGCAGTTCTTC. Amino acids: CASKGTEIHNEQFF.

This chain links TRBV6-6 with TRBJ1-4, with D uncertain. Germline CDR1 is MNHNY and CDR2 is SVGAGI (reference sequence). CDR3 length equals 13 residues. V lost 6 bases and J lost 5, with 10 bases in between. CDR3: CASRPAGNEKLFF. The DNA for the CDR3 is TGTGCCAGCAGGCCCGCGGGAAATGAAAAACTGTTTTTT.

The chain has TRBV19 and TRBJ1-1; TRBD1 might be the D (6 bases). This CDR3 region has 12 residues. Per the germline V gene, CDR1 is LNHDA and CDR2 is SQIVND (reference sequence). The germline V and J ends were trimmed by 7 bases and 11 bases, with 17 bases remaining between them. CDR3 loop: CASIGTTRAAFF. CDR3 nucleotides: TGTGCCAGTATCGGGACAACAAGGGCGGCTTTCTTT. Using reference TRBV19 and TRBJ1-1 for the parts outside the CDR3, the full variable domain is DGGITQSPKYLFRKEGQNVTLSCEQNLNHDAMYWYRQDPGQGLRLIYYSQIVNDFQKGDIAEGYSVSREKKESFPLTVTSAQKNPTAFYLCASIGTTRAAFFGQGTRLTVV.

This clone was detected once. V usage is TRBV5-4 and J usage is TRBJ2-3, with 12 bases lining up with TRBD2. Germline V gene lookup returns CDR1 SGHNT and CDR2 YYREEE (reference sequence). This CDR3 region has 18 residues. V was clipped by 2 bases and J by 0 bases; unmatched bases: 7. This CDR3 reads CASSLRLAGGPSTDTQYF. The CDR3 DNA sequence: TGTGCCAGCAGCTTACGGCTAGCGGGAGGGCCCAGCACAGATACGCAGTATTTT.

The CDR3 sequence is CASGGISNTEAFF. The DNA of the CDR3 is TGTGCCAGCGGCGGCATATCGAACACTGAAGCTTTCTTT. The genes are TRBV25-1 and TRBJ1-1; D remains ambiguous. The CDR3 runs 13 residues. V was cut by 8 bases and J by 1 base, with 11 bases left in between. Germline loops: CDR1 MGHDK, CDR2 SYGVNS. The whole variable domain, remainder taken from reference TRBV25-1 and TRBJ1-1, is EADIYQTPRYLVIGTGKKITLECSQTMGHDKMYWYQQDPGMELHLIHYSYGVNSTEKGDLSSESTVSRIRTEHFPLTLESARPSHTSQYLCASGGISNTEAFFGQGTRLTVV.

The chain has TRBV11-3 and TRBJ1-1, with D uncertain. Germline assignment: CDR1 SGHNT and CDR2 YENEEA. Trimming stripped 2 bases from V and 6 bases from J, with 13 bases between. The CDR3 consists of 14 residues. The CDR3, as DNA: TGTGCCAGCAGCTTAAGTGGAGATCCGGCTGAAGCTTTCTTT. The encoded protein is CASSLSGDPAEAFF.

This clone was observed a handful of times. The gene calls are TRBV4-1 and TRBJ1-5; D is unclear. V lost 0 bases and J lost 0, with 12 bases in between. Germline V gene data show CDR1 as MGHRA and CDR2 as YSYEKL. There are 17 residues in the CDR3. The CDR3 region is CASSQDEENFSNQPQHF. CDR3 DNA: TGCGCCAGCAGCCAAGATGAGGAAAATTTTAGCAATCAGCCCCAGCATTTT.

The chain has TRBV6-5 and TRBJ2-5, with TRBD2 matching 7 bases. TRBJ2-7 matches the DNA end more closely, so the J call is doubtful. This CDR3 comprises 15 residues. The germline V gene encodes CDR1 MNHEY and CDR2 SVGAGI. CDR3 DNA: TGTGCCAGCACCAAGATGAGGGAGGGCGTAGACGAGCAGTACTTC. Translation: CASTKMREGVDEQYF.

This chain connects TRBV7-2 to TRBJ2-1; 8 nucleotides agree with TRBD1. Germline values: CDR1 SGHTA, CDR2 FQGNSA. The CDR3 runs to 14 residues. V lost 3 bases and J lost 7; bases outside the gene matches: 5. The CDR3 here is CASSFGQGFNEQFF. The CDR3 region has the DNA TGTGCCAGCAGCTTCGGACAGGGCTTTAATGAGCAGTTCTTC.

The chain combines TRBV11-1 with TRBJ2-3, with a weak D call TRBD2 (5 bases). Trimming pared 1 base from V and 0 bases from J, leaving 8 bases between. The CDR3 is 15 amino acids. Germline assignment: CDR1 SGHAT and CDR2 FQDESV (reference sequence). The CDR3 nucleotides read TGTGCCAGCAGCTTAGGAGGGATTAGCACAGATACGCAGTATTTT. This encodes CASSLGGISTDTQYF. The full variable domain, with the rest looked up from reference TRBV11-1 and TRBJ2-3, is EAEVAQSPRYKITEKSQAVAFWCDPISGHATLYWYRQILGQGPELLVQFQDESVVDDSQLPKDRFSAERLKGVDSTLKIQPAELGDSAMYLCASSLGGISTDTQYFGPGTRLTVL.

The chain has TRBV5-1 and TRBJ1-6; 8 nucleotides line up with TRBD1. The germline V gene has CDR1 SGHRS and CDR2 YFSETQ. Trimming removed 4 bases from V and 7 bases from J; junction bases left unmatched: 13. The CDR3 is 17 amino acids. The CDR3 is CASSPKGQDRLNSPLHF. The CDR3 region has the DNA TGCGCCAGCAGCCCCAAGGGACAGGATCGTCTCAATTCACCCCTCCACTTT.

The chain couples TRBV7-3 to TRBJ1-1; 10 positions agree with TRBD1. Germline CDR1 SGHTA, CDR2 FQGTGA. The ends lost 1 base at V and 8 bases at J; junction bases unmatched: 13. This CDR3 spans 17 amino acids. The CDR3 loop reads CASSLIAGTGESMEAFF. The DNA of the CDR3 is TGTGCCAGCAGCTTAATTGCAGGGACAGGGGAATCCATGGAAGCTTTCTTT.

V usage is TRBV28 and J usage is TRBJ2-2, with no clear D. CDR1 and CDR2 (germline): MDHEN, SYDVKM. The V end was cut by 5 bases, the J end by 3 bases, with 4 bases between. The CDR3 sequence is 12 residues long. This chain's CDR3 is CASSPYTGELFF. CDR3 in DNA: TGTGCCAGCAGTCCCTACACCGGGGAGCTGTTTTTT.

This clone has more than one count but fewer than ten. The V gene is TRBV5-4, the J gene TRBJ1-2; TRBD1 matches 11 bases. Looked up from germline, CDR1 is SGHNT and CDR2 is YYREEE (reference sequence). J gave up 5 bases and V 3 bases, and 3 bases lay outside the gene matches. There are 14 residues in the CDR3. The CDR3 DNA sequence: TGTGCCAGCAGCTCCGGGACAGGGGGTTATGGCTACACCTTC. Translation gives CASSSGTGGYGYTF.

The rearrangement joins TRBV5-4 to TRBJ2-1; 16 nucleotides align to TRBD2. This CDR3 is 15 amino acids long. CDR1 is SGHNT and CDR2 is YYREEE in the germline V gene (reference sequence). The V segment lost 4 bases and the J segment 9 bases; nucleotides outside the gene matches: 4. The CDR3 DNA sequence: TGTGCCAGCAGCCACGGGACTAGCGGGAGGGGTGAGCAGTTCTTC. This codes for CASSHGTSGRGEQFF.

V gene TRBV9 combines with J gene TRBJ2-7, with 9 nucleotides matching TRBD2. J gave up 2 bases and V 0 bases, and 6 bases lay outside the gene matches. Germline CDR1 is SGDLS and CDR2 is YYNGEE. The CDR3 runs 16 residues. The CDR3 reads CASSVALAGGPYEQYF. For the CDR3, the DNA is TGTGCCAGCAGCGTAGCTCTGGCGGGAGGGCCCTACGAGCAGTACTTC.

The CDR3 nucleotides are TGTGCCATTACCGGGACTAGCGGGACCAGCACAGATACGCAGTATTTT. Its protein product is CAITGTSGTSTDTQYF. J is TRBJ2-3 and V is TRBV10-3, with TRBD2 matching over 13 bases. Germline V gene sequence: CDR1 ENHRY, CDR2 SYGVKD. The CDR3 covers 16 residues. V was clipped by 9 bases and J by 0 bases; unmatched bases: 6.

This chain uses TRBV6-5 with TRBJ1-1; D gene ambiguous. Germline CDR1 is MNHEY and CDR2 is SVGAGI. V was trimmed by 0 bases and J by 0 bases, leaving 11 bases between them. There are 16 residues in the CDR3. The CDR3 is CASSYSNGRLNTEAFF. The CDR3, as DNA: TGTGCCAGCAGTTACTCGAACGGCAGGTTGAACACTGAAGCTTTCTTT.

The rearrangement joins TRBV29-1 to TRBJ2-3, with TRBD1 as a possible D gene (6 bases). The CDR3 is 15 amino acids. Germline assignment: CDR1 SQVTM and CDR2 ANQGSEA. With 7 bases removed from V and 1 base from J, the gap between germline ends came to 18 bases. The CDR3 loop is CSALLLGGRTDTQYF. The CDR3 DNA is TGCAGCGCGCTGCTCCTAGGGGGACGCACAGATACGCAGTATTTT.

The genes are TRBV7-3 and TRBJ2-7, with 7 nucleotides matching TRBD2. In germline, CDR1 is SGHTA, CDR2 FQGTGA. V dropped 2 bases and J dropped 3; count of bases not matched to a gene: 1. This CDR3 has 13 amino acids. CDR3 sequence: CASSLSGGYEQYF. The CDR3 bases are TGTGCCAGCAGCTTATCGGGAGGCTACGAGCAGTACTTC.

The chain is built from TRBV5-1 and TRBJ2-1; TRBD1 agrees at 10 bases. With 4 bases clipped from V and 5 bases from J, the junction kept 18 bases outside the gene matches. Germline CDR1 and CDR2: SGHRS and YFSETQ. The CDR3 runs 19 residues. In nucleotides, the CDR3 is TGCGCCAGCAGCGGGGGGGACAGGGGTTCCGGGACCAAACACAATGAGCAGTTCTTC. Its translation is CASSGGDRGSGTKHNEQFF.

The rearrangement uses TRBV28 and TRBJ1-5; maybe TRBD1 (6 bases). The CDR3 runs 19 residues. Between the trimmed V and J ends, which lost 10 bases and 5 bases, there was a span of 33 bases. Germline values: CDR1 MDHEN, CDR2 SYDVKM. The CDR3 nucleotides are TGTGCCAACCCGCCGCAATCGTCGTTGATTAAGACAGGCGATCAGCCCCAGCATTTT. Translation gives CANPPQSSLIKTGDQPQHF.

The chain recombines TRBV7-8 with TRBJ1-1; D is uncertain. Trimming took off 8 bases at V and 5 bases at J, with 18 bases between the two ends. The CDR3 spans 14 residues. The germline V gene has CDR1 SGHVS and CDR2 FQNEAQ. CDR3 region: CASQDYAGITEAFF. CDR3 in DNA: TGTGCCAGCCAGGATTATGCCGGGATAACTGAAGCTTTCTTT.

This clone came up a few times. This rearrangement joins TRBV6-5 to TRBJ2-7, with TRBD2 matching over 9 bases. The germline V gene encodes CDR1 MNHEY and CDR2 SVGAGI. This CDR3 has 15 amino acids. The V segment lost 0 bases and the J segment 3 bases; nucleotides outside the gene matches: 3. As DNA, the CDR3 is TGTGCCAGCAGTTACTCGACGACTAGCGGCTACGAGCAGTACTTC. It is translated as CASSYSTTSGYEQYF.

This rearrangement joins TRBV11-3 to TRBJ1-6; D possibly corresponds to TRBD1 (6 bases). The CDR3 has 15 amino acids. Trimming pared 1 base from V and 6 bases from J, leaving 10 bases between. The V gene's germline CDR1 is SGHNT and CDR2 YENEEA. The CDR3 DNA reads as TGTGCCAGCAGCTTAGTAGGGGGTGGTAATTCACCCCTCCACTTT. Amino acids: CASSLVGGGNSPLHF.

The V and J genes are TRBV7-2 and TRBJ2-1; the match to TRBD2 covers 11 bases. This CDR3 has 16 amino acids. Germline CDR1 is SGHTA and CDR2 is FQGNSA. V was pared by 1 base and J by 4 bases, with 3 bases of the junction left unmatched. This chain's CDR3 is CASSLVGTSGYNEQFF. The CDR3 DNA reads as TGTGCCAGCAGCTTAGTAGGGACTAGCGGATACAATGAGCAGTTCTTC.

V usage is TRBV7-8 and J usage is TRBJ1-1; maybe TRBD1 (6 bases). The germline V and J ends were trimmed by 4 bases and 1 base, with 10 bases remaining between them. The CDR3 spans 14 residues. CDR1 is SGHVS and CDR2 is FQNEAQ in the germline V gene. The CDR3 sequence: CASSSRQANTEAFF. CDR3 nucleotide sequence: TGTGCCAGCAGCTCCCGACAGGCGAACACTGAAGCTTTCTTT.